The next 14 T cell receptor beta chains were all read from a single sample in a study of blood T cells in healthy people across ages. The second PCR ran roughly 6 to 11 cycles with a sample-barcoded 5' primer and J-beta primers. TCRdb redid the calling of the 5' RACE reads with MiXCR, one entry per CDR3 protein. The sample consists of about 1.5 million distinct CDR3 sequences, about 45% of them appearing once. Sequenced sample: blood. The source is a woman aged 18-29 years in good health.

The chain couples TRBV29-1 to TRBJ2-3; the match to TRBD1 covers 8 bases. Trimming removed 3 bases from V and 0 bases from J; junction bases left unmatched: 5. Germline loops: CDR1 SQVTM, CDR2 ANQGSEA. The length of the CDR3 is 15 residues. DNA for the CDR3: TGCAGCGTTGATCCGACAGGGGACAGCACAGATACGCAGTATTTT. Amino acids: CSVDPTGDSTDTQYF.

The chain has TRBV2 and TRBJ2-1, with 8 bases fitting TRBD2. The ends lost 7 bases at V and 4 bases at J; junction bases unmatched: 9. The CDR3 consists of 15 residues. The V gene's germline CDR1 is SNHLY and CDR2 FYNNEI. The chain's CDR3 is CASTGGREAYNEQFF. As DNA, the CDR3 is TGTGCCAGCACCGGCGGGCGGGAGGCTTACAATGAGCAGTTCTTC. Full variable domain (outside the CDR3, taken from reference TRBV2 and TRBJ2-1): EPEVTQTPSHQVTQMGQEVILRCVPISNHLYFYWYRQILGQKVEFLVSFYNNEISEKSEIFDDQFSVERPDGSNFTLKIRSTKLEDSAMYFCASTGGREAYNEQFFGPGTRLTVL.

The chain uses TRBV14 and TRBJ1-1, with D perhaps TRBD1 (5 bases). Germline V gene lookup returns CDR1 SGHDN and CDR2 FVKESK. The CDR3 extends over 15 amino acids. V lost 1 base and J 6 bases, leaving 15 bases between the germline ends. Written as DNA, the CDR3 is TGTGCCAGCAGCCAAGGGTTCCGGGGGAGTTCTGAAGCTTTCTTT. Translated, it gives CASSQGFRGSSEAFF.

V is TRBV20-1 and J is TRBJ1-4; D is ambiguous. Germline CDR1 is DFQATT and CDR2 is SNEGSKA (reference sequence). This CDR3 spans 12 amino acids. V lost 1 base, J lost 7 bases, and 7 bases lay in between. The CDR3: CSARAWGEKLFF. The CDR3, as DNA: TGCAGTGCTAGAGCGTGGGGTGAAAAACTGTTTTTT.

This clonotype was observed a few times. DNA for the CDR3: TGTGCCAGCAGCTTGGTGATGTTAGCAATGGACGGGGAGCTGTTTTTT. It encodes CASSLVMLAMDGELFF. The rearrangement joins TRBV5-5 to TRBJ2-2; D not certain. CDR3 length: 16 residues. The V gene lost 0 bases and the J gene lost 7 bases, with 16 bases spanning the gap. Germline lookup yields CDR1 SGHKS and CDR2 YYEKEE (reference sequence). Full variable domain (rest looked up from reference TRBV5-5 and TRBJ2-2): DAGVTQSPTHLIKTRGQQVTLRCSPISGHKSVSWYQQVLGQGPQFIFQYYEKEERGRGNFPDRFSARQFPNYSSELNVNALLLGDSALYLCASSLVMLAMDGELFFGEGSRLTVL.

This chain links TRBV28 with TRBJ1-2, with 9 bases matching TRBD1. J was trimmed by 0 bases and V by 7 bases; bases with no gene match: 9. Germline V gene sequence: CDR1 MDHEN, CDR2 SYDVKM. This CDR3 is 16 amino acids long. CDR3 in DNA: TGTGCCAGCAACGAACCCCGACAGGGGGCTAACTATGGCTACACCTTC. Amino acid sequence: CASNEPRQGANYGYTF.

Of note for this clonotype: One base away lies a much larger clone, so this may be a sequencing read error. The chain links TRBV10-3 to TRBJ2-5; 9 bases fit TRBD2. The CDR3 has 19 residues. J was trimmed by 11 bases and V by 0 bases; bases with no gene match: 22. Germline CDR1 is ENHRY and CDR2 is SYGVKD. CDR3 nucleotides: TGTGCCATCAGTGAGTCGACGCGGACTAGCGTCGCAGGGTACAATGAGCAGTACTTC. Protein sequence: CAISESTRTSVAGYNEQYF.

This clonotype was seen only a few times. CDR3 nucleotides: TGCGCCAGCAGCGCCTCCGGGGCAACTAATGAAAAACTGTTTTTT. This codes for CASSASGATNEKLFF. The J gene is TRBJ1-4, the V gene TRBV5-1, with D uncertain. CDR1 is SGHRS, CDR2 YFSETQ, per germline. The CDR3 has 15 residues. The germline V and J ends were trimmed by 4 bases and 0 bases, with 10 bases remaining between them. The full variable domain, with the rest looked up from reference TRBV5-1 and TRBJ1-4, is KAGVTQTPRYLIKTRGQQVTLSCSPISGHRSVSWYQQTPGQGLQFLFEYFSETQRNKGNFPGRFSGRQFSNSRSEMNVSTLELGDSALYLCASSASGATNEKLFFGSGTQLSVL.

In its sample, this clonotype was seen a few times. This sequence joins TRBV6-5 and TRBJ1-6; 9 nucleotides agree with TRBD1. The CDR3 loop spans 15 amino acids. Per germline, CDR1 MNHEY and CDR2 SVGAGI. The V and J ends lost 2 bases and 12 bases, in that order; junction bases with no gene match: 8. CDR3 bases: TGTGCCAGCAGTTACACCGGGACAGGGTCAGAACCCCTCCACTTT. Translation gives CASSYTGTGSEPLHF.

V and J are TRBV12-3 or TRBV12-4 and TRBJ2-7, with TRBD1 as a possible D gene (6 bases). The CDR3 runs to 14 residues. V was shortened by 6 bases and J by 3 bases, with 15 bases between the two germline ends. CDR3 nucleotide sequence: TGTGCCAGCAGAGCAGGGGCGCATTTCTACGAGCAGTACTTC. Protein sequence: CASRAGAHFYEQYF.

The chain combines TRBV7-2 with TRBJ1-1; no reliable D call. The CDR3 has 14 amino acids. Per germline, CDR1 SGHTA and CDR2 FQGNSA. Trimming removed 3 bases at V and 3 bases at J, with 11 bases between. CDR3 sequence reads: CASSFTRSDTEAFF. For the CDR3, the DNA is TGTGCCAGCAGCTTTACAAGGAGCGACACTGAAGCTTTCTTT.

This clonotype occurred a few times. This chain uses TRBV4-1 with TRBJ2-2; 7 bases align to TRBD2. CDR3 length: 14 amino acids. V lost 4 bases to trimming and J lost 7 bases; unmatched junction nucleotides: 6. The germline V gene encodes CDR1 MGHRA and CDR2 YSYEKL. The CDR3 protein is CASSRLSGNGELFF. CDR3 nucleotide sequence: TGCGCCAGCAGCCGTCTAAGCGGGAACGGGGAGCTGTTTTTT.

V usage is TRBV6-2 or TRBV6-3 and J usage is TRBJ1-1; no definite D call. CDR1 and CDR2 from the germline V gene are MNHEY and SVGEGT. Trimming stripped 8 bases from V and 0 bases from J, with 13 bases between. The CDR3 contains 14 residues. This CDR3 reads CASGDFRVNTEAFF. The CDR3 coding sequence is TGTGCCAGCGGGGATTTTCGGGTGAACACTGAAGCTTTCTTT.

This rearrangement joins TRBV12-3 or TRBV12-4 to TRBJ2-5, with 11 positions matching TRBD2. The V and J ends lost 5 bases and 5 bases, in that order; junction bases with no gene match: 10. CDR3 size: 16 residues. The CDR3 loop reads CASSQVAGGPGETQYF. The DNA of the CDR3 is TGTGCCAGCAGTCAAGTAGCGGGAGGGCCGGGGGAGACCCAGTACTTC.